One sample yielded the 22 T cell receptor beta chains listed below, sequenced in a study of cytomegalovirus exposure and HLA in healthy donors. The PCR contained 60 Vbeta and 13 Jbeta primers. TCRdb's table, derived via immunoSEQ multiplex PCR, lists solely in-frame clones and lacks some. The sample lists some 130,000 clones, under 85% occurring once. The sequencing sample was made of PBMCs. These receptors all come from a male donor in good health and CMV-seropositive.

The rearrangement uses TRBV27 and TRBJ2-1, with 11 nucleotides matching TRBD2. CDR3 length equals 16 residues. The germline V gene encodes CDR1 MNHEY and CDR2 SMNVEV (reference sequence). The V segment lost 3 bases and the J segment 5 bases; nucleotides outside the gene matches: 6. The CDR3 sequence: CASSFPGLAENNEQFF. The CDR3 nucleotides read TGTGCCAGCAGTTTCCCGGGACTAGCGGAAAACAATGAGCAGTTCTTC.

The rearrangement uses TRBV7-8 and TRBJ1-1; D uncertain. Deletions cut 1 base from V and 4 bases from J, with 7 bases between. There are 13 residues in the CDR3. Germline V gene data show CDR1 as SGHVS and CDR2 as FQNEAQ. CDR3 in amino acids: CASSLVRGTEAFF. CDR3 DNA: TGTGCCAGCAGCTTAGTTAGAGGCACTGAAGCTTTCTTT. Variable domain in full (rest from reference TRBV7-8 and TRBJ1-1): GAGVSQSPRYKVAKRGQDVALRCDPISGHVSLFWYQQALGQGPEFLTYFQNEAQLDKSGLPSDRFFAERPEGSVSTLKIQRTQQEDSAVYLCASSLVRGTEAFFGQGTRLTVV.

This clone was counted only a few times. The chain combines TRBV5-6 with TRBJ2-3; possible D gene TRBD2, 5 bases. From germline, CDR1 is SGHDT and CDR2 YYEEEE. The CDR3 runs to 13 residues. V lost 4 bases, J lost 3 bases, and 9 bases lay in between. CDR3 region: CASSDRGTDTQYF. CDR3 DNA sequence: TGTGCCAGCAGCGATCGAGGGACAGATACGCAGTATTTT.

The chain uses TRBV6-6 and TRBJ1-3; the match to TRBD1 covers 8 bases. The CDR3 extends over 15 amino acids. Germline V lookup: CDR1 MNHNY, CDR2 SVGAGI (reference sequence). V gave up 6 bases and J gave up 2 bases; unmatched junction bases: 6. The CDR3 DNA follows: TGTGCCAGCAGGGCAGGGGGCATACCTGGAAACACCATATATTTT. Translating it yields CASRAGGIPGNTIYF.

This chain joins TRBV19 and TRBJ2-1, with TRBD2 matching over 8 bases. With V trimmed by 3 bases and J by 6 bases, 1 base remained unmatched. This CDR3 region has 13 residues. Germline V CDR1 and CDR2: LNHDA, SQIVND (reference sequence). The CDR3 spells CASSIGTSNEQFF. As DNA, the CDR3 is TGTGCCAGTAGTATCGGGACTAGCAATGAGCAGTTCTTC. Based on the CDR3 plus reference TRBV19 and TRBJ2-1, the full variable domain is DGGITQSPKYLFRKEGQNVTLSCEQNLNHDAMYWYRQDPGQGLRLIYYSQIVNDFQKGDIAEGYSVSREKKESFPLTVTSAQKNPTAFYLCASSIGTSNEQFFGPGTRLTVL.

This clone was observed once. The CDR3, as DNA: TGTGCCAGCAGTTCCCGGACAGGGGGCGGCTATGGCTACACCTTC. Translated, it gives CASSSRTGGGYGYTF. The gene calls are TRBV28 and TRBJ1-2; 11 bases map to TRBD1. This CDR3 spans 15 amino acids. Losses at the gene ends were 4 bases for V and 4 bases for J; bases not matched to a gene: 5. Germline values: CDR1 MDHEN, CDR2 SYDVKM.

The chain is built from TRBV28 and TRBJ2-5; TRBD2 aligns across 11 bases. Germline values: CDR1 MDHEN, CDR2 SYDVKM. There are 16 residues in the CDR3. After removal of 6 bases from V and 3 bases from J, the junction contained 9 bases not matched to a gene. The CDR3 sequence is CASRRLAGPIKETQYF. CDR3 DNA sequence: TGTGCCAGCAGAAGACTAGCGGGGCCCATCAAAGAGACCCAGTACTTC.

This chain joins TRBV28 and TRBJ2-7; TRBD2 aligns across 9 bases. Germline CDR1 reads MDHEN; CDR2 reads SYDVKM. Germline trimming cut 7 bases from V and 6 bases from J; bases unmatched to any gene: 10. This CDR3 spans 14 amino acids. CDR3 nucleotide sequence: TGTGCCAGCATGGGGAGCGGGGGGCTCCCCGAGCAGTACTTC. Protein product: CASMGSGGLPEQYF.

This chain connects TRBV7-8 to TRBJ1-5, with 10 bases fitting TRBD1. The germline gives CDR1 SGHVS, CDR2 FQNEAQ. This CDR3 has 15 amino acids. V lost 4 bases to trimming and J lost 7 bases; unmatched junction nucleotides: 7. The CDR3 reads CASSWGQGNIQPQHF. In DNA, the CDR3 is TGTGCCAGCAGCTGGGGACAGGGGAATATCCAGCCCCAGCATTTT.

The chain has TRBV5-1 and TRBJ2-5; TRBD1 matches 9 bases. The DNA end favors TRBJ2-7, so the J call may be wrong. Germline-derived CDR1 and CDR2 are SGHRS and YFSETQ. The CDR3 spans 16 residues. CDR3 coding DNA: TGCGCCAGCAGCTCCGTCCCGGGACAGGGTACCTACGAGCAGTACTTC. It yields the protein CASSSVPGQGTYEQYF.

Concerning this clone itself: At one end, the junction sequence differs from germline, possibly due to a read error. The chain links TRBV9 to TRBJ2-6, with D perhaps matching TRBD1 (5 bases). The germline gives CDR1 SGDLS, CDR2 YYNGEE. CDR3 length equals 16 residues. CDR3 amino acids: CASSVGGSSGANGLTF. CDR3 nucleotides: TGTGCCAGCAGCGTAGGAGGTTCCTCTGGGGCCAACGGCCTGACTTTC.

The chain uses TRBV6-1 and TRBJ1-6, with D uncertain. The V and J ends lost 7 bases and 5 bases respectively, with 9 bases between them. This CDR3 contains 13 residues. Germline-derived CDR1 and CDR2 are MNHNS and SASEGT. CDR3: CASKDFNNSPLHF. Here the CDR3 DNA reads TGTGCCAGCAAGGACTTCAATAATTCACCCCTCCACTTT.

The chain joins TRBV7-9 to TRBJ2-7; 8 bases align to TRBD1. Germline values: CDR1 SEHNR, CDR2 FQNEAQ (reference sequence). Unmatched junction bases numbered 15, after V lost 5 bases and J lost 9 bases. The CDR3 totals 15 residues. The CDR3 here is CASSLDRGPASGQYF. The CDR3 nucleotides are TGTGCCAGCAGCCTCGACAGGGGCCCAGCGAGTGGGCAGTACTTC.

The chain is built from TRBV6-4 and TRBJ2-2; the D gene is possibly TRBD2 (6 bases). Germline values: CDR1 MRHNA, CDR2 SNTAGT. The ends were cut back, 5 bases at V and 5 bases at J, with 12 bases in the middle. CDR3 length: 14 residues. This CDR3 is CASSYGGETGELFF. The CDR3 DNA reads TGTGCCAGCAGTTACGGGGGAGAGACCGGGGAGCTGTTTTTT.

This clone was detected once. V is TRBV5-1 and J is TRBJ2-7, with 8 bases fitting TRBD1. The CDR3 has 13 residues. J lost 7 bases, V lost 2 bases, and 5 bases had no gene match. Germline V gene lookup returns CDR1 SGHRS and CDR2 YFSETQ. The CDR3 sequence is CASSFWTGREQYF. The DNA for the CDR3 is TGCGCCAGCAGCTTCTGGACAGGGAGGGAGCAGTACTTC.

J is TRBJ1-5 and V is TRBV18; no firm D call. The CDR3 runs 13 residues. With 3 bases removed from V and 4 bases from J, the gap between germline ends came to 7 bases. Germline V gene lookup returns CDR1 KGHSH and CDR2 LQKENI. CDR3 amino acids: CASSPQRNQPQHF. The CDR3 DNA is TGTGCCAGCTCACCCCAGAGGAATCAGCCCCAGCATTTT. The full variable domain, its missing parts supplied by reference TRBV18 and TRBJ1-5, is NAGVMQNPRHLVRRRGQEARLRCSPMKGHSHVYWYRQLPEEGLKFMVYLQKENIIDESGMPKERFSAEFPKEGPSILRIQQVVRGDSAAYFCASSPQRNQPQHFGDGTRLSIL.

For the CDR3, the DNA is TGCGCCAGCAGCTTAGCGGGAGGGCCTGATACGCAGTATTTT. This codes for CASSLAGGPDTQYF. The rearrangement joins TRBV10-2 to TRBJ2-3; 11 bases fit TRBD2. Trimming cost V 6 bases and J 6 bases; bases outside gene matches: 5. Germline V gene data show CDR1 as WSHSY and CDR2 as SAAADI. The CDR3 is 14 amino acids.

J is TRBJ2-2 and V is TRBV29-1, with a tentative D call TRBD1 (6 bases). The germline gives CDR1 SQVTM, CDR2 ANQGSEA. Trimming cost V 6 bases and J 9 bases, with 17 bases left between them. This CDR3 is built from 13 residues. The CDR3, as DNA: TGCAGCGTCCGCAGGGGCGTCAAGAGGGAGCTGTTTTTT. It yields the protein CSVRRGVKRELFF.

The chain carries TRBV7-9 and TRBJ2-6; D might be TRBD2 (6 bases). The CDR3 has 17 residues. V lost 4 bases to trimming and J lost 0 bases, with 13 bases between them. Germline V lookup: CDR1 SEHNR, CDR2 FQNEAQ (reference sequence). For the CDR3, the DNA is TGTGCCAGCAGCTCTGGAGGGGTAAACTCTGGGGCCAACGTCCTGACTTTC. Translation gives CASSSGGVNSGANVLTF.

The gene calls are TRBV7-2 and TRBJ2-7; tentatively, D is TRBD2 (6 bases). Trimming stripped 0 bases from V and 2 bases from J, with 14 bases between. This CDR3 region has 16 residues. Germline loops: CDR1 SGHTA, CDR2 FQGNSA. The CDR3 DNA is TGTGCCAGCAGCTTAGCACCCTGGCGGGGAACCTACGAGCAGTACTTC. Its translation is CASSLAPWRGTYEQYF.

This chain uses TRBV10-3 with TRBJ2-7; D might be TRBD2 (6 bases). V lost 2 bases, J lost 4 bases, and 12 bases lay in between. The CDR3 spans 14 residues. The germline V gene encodes CDR1 ENHRY and CDR2 SYGVKD. CDR3 coding DNA: TGTGCCATCAGTGAGGGCGGGACCAAGTACGAGCAGTACTTC. Translated: CAISEGGTKYEQYF.

Worth noting for this clone: An end of the junction does not agree with germline; a read error may underlie this. This chain connects TRBV7-9 to TRBJ2-3, with 9 positions matching TRBD1. Germline CDR1 is SEHNR and CDR2 is FQNEAQ (reference sequence). This CDR3 has 16 residues. In DNA, the CDR3 is TGTTCCAGCAGCGCCGGGACAGGGATTAGCACAGATACGCAGTATTTT. Its protein product is CSSSAGTGISTDTQYF.